The T cell receptor beta chain under discussion was sequenced for a study of early T cells in non-severe SARS-CoV-2 infection. Study-level points and caveats: Using VDJdb, the matching emphasized anti-spike CD8 responses while missing private and CD4 specificities.

After removal of 0 bases from V and 0 bases from J, the junction contained 5 bases not matched to a gene. CDR1 is MDHEN, CDR2 SYDVKM, per germline. The CDR3 is 17 residues long. cDNA molecules, individually, were tagged with unique molecular identifiers. TCRdb re-called the 5' RACE reads with MiXCR, one entry per CDR3 protein. Of about 60,000 distinct CDR3 sequences in the sample, about 12% were seen once. This clonotype was seen more than once but under ten times. Antigen unknown. This rearrangement joins TRBV28 to TRBJ1-1, with 9 nucleotides matching TRBD1. The sequence derives from an adult who was a healthcare worker with PCR-confirmed SARS-CoV-2 infection or an uninfected control (not recorded which). The sequenced material came from whole blood. This CDR3 is CASSLWGTGPLNTEAFF. CDR3 nucleotides: TGTGCCAGCAGTTTATGGGGGACAGGGCCATTGAACACTGAAGCTTTCTTT.